These 20 T cell receptor beta chains share one sample of origin, sequenced in a study of control samples from healthy donors and cancer patients. Produced via immunoSEQ multiplex PCR; TCRdb's table is partial and in-frame only. The sample lists about 27,000 clones, under 95% seen once, with around 15% in the top ten. The specimen was PBMCs. These receptors were obtained from a man aged 50 to 60 with lung cancer.

The chain recombines TRBV12-3 or TRBV12-4 with TRBJ1-6; D gene ambiguous. The length of the CDR3 is 13 residues. Trimming pared 4 bases from V and 5 bases from J, leaving 6 bases between. The chain's CDR3 is CASSSQDNSPLHF. The CDR3 bases are TGTGCCAGCAGTTCCCAAGATAATTCACCCCTCCACTTT.

The V call is TRBV5-4, the J call TRBJ2-3; 10 nucleotides agree with TRBD1. Germline V gene lookup returns CDR1 SGHNT and CDR2 YYREEE (reference sequence). The V and J ends lost 4 bases and 3 bases, in that order; junction bases with no gene match: 11. The CDR3 has 17 residues. Here the CDR3 DNA reads TGTGCCAGCAGCAGTCACCGGGACAGGGGCCGAACAGATACGCAGTATTTT. Residues: CASSSHRDRGRTDTQYF.

The chain joins TRBV7-2 to TRBJ1-2; 8 bases line up with TRBD1. This CDR3 comprises 13 residues. Germline V gene sequence: CDR1 SGHTA, CDR2 FQGNSA. The ends lost 2 bases at V and 4 bases at J; junction bases unmatched: 0. CDR3 in amino acids: CASSLTGGYGYTF. CDR3 DNA: TGTGCCAGCAGCTTAACAGGGGGCTATGGCTACACCTTC.

This chain uses TRBV7-2 with TRBJ2-3, with a tentative D call TRBD1 (5 bases). The CDR3 has 15 amino acids. Trimming took 0 bases from V and 6 from J, leaving 13 bases between them. CDR1 is SGHTA, CDR2 FQGNSA, per germline. The CDR3, as DNA: TGTGCCAGCAGCTTAGCGCCCCAGGGATCCGATACGCAGTATTTT. As protein: CASSLAPQGSDTQYF.

The chain carries TRBV5-6 and TRBJ2-3; TRBD1 aligns across 7 bases. The V segment lost 3 bases and the J segment 0 bases; nucleotides outside the gene matches: 7. Germline CDR1 is SGHDT and CDR2 is YYEEEE. This CDR3 is built from 16 residues. The CDR3 protein is CASSSRLQGSTDTQYF. The CDR3, as DNA: TGTGCCAGCAGCTCCCGTTTACAGGGGAGCACAGATACGCAGTATTTT.

The genes are TRBV25-1 and TRBJ2-3; tentatively, D is TRBD2 (6 bases). The germline V gene has CDR1 MGHDK and CDR2 SYGVNS. V lost 2 bases, J lost 2 bases, and 11 bases lay in between. The CDR3 is 15 amino acids. CDR3 residues: CASSEGSGPTDTQYF. CDR3 nucleotide sequence: TGTGCCAGCAGTGAAGGCAGCGGGCCCACAGATACGCAGTATTTT. Looking up the rest from reference TRBV25-1 and TRBJ2-3 gives the full variable domain: EADIYQTPRYLVIGTGKKITLECSQTMGHDKMYWYQQDPGMELHLIHYSYGVNSTEKGDLSSESTVSRIRTEHFPLTLESARPSHTSQYLCASSEGSGPTDTQYFGPGTRLTVL.

The chain links TRBV6-2 or TRBV6-3 to TRBJ2-3, with 9 bases fitting TRBD1. CDR1 and CDR2 from the germline V gene are MNHEY and SVGEGT. Trimming cost V 4 bases and J 5 bases; bases outside gene matches: 4. The CDR3 runs 14 residues. This chain's CDR3 is CASSWDRVLDTQYF. The CDR3 region has the DNA TGTGCCAGCAGTTGGGACAGGGTGCTAGATACGCAGTATTTT.

This clone has just a few counts. The genes are TRBV12-3 or TRBV12-4 and TRBJ2-1; 10 nucleotides match TRBD2. This CDR3 is built from 13 residues. V lost 7 bases and J lost 8; bases outside the gene matches: 5. The CDR3 DNA reads as TGTGCCAGCACCCAGCGGGGGGGCGATGAGCAGTTCTTC. As protein: CASTQRGGDEQFF.

The DNA for the CDR3 is TGTGCCAGCAGCCAAATCCAGGGCACAGATACGCAGTATTTT. Translated, it gives CASSQIQGTDTQYF. V gene TRBV14 combines with J gene TRBJ2-3; unclear D gene. The germline gives CDR1 SGHDN, CDR2 FVKESK. This CDR3 is 14 amino acids long. V dropped 2 bases and J dropped 1 base, with 7 bases sitting between them.

The V gene is TRBV27, the J gene TRBJ2-2; 8 nucleotides agree with TRBD2. The V segment lost 0 bases and the J segment 7 bases; nucleotides outside the gene matches: 4. Germline lookup yields CDR1 MNHEY and CDR2 SMNVEV (reference sequence). This CDR3 is 15 amino acids long. The CDR3 region is CASSLSKAGVGELFF. CDR3 nucleotide sequence: TGTGCCAGCAGTTTATCGAAAGCGGGGGTCGGGGAGCTGTTTTTT.

V gene TRBV3-1 (or the pseudogene TRBV3-2) combines with J gene TRBJ2-5; D may be TRBD1 or TRBD2 (6 bases each). The CDR3 extends over 15 amino acids. Germline CDR1 is LGHDT and CDR2 is YNNKEL (reference sequence). V dropped 7 bases and J dropped 5 bases, with 20 bases sitting between them. CDR3 in amino acids: CASTLGWGAEETQYF. The CDR3, as DNA: TGTGCCAGCACCCTTGGTTGGGGGGCGGAGGAGACCCAGTACTTC.

The chain links TRBV7-2 to TRBJ2-3, with TRBD1 matching over 11 bases. The CDR3 has 15 residues. The germline V gene encodes CDR1 SGHTA and CDR2 FQGNSA. Germline trimming cut 3 bases from V and 7 bases from J; bases unmatched to any gene: 6. For the CDR3, the DNA is TGTGCCAGCAGCTTGGGACAGGGGGTCGGATATACGCAGTATTTT. This codes for CASSLGQGVGYTQYF. The complete variable domain, with remaining parts taken from reference TRBV7-2 and TRBJ2-3, reads GAGVSQSPSNKVTEKGKDVELRCDPISGHTALYWYRQSLGQGLEFLIYFQGNSAPDKSGLPSDRFSAERTGGSVSTLTIQRTQQEDSAVYLCASSLGQGVGYTQYFGPGTRLTVL.

The chain links TRBV7-2 to TRBJ1-4; D is unclear. In germline, CDR1 is SGHTA, CDR2 FQGNSA. The CDR3 consists of 14 residues. V lost 2 bases to trimming and J lost 3 bases, with 7 bases between them. The DNA of the CDR3 is TGTGCCAGCAGCTTATGGGCAGCTAATGAAAAACTGTTTTTT. Residues: CASSLWAANEKLFF.

The chain carries TRBV5-5 and TRBJ2-3; 8 bases agree with TRBD2. After removal of 4 bases from V and 4 bases from J, the junction contained 8 bases not matched to a gene. CDR3 length equals 15 residues. In germline, CDR1 is SGHKS, CDR2 YYEKEE (reference sequence). The DNA of the CDR3 is TGTGCCAGCAGCCCCCTCTCCGGGGGGGCAGATACGCAGTATTTT. Its translation is CASSPLSGGADTQYF.

The V gene is TRBV6-5, the J gene TRBJ2-7; the match to TRBD2 covers 8 bases. The junction had 5 bases not matched to a gene; V was cut back by 6 bases and J by 4 bases. The germline V gene has CDR1 MNHEY and CDR2 SVGAGI. The CDR3 covers 13 residues. CDR3: CASRGLATYEQYF. The CDR3 nucleotides are TGTGCCAGCAGAGGACTAGCTACGTACGAGCAGTACTTC.

V gene TRBV12-3 or TRBV12-4 combines with J gene TRBJ1-6; no definite D call. The V gene lost 7 bases and the J gene lost 7 bases, with 8 bases spanning the gap. This CDR3 is 12 amino acids long. Here the CDR3 DNA reads TGTGCCAGCACCTCGGGGAATTCACCCCTCCACTTT. Translating it yields CASTSGNSPLHF.

This chain connects TRBV9 to TRBJ1-3, with TRBD1 matching over 9 bases. Germline V gives CDR1 SGDLS, CDR2 YYNGEE. There are 17 residues in the CDR3. V gave up 0 bases and J gave up 4 bases; unmatched junction bases: 8. The CDR3, as DNA: TGTGCCAGCAGCGTAGCCGGTGGACAGGGGTACGGAAACACCATATATTTT. It translates to CASSVAGGQGYGNTIYF.

This chain uses TRBV7-8 with TRBJ2-3, with TRBD2 as a possible D gene (6 bases). Trimming pared 2 bases from V and 5 bases from J, leaving 11 bases between. CDR1 and CDR2 from the germline V gene are SGHVS and FQNEAQ. There are 14 residues in the CDR3. CDR3 in amino acids: CASSLRTGEDTQYF. DNA for the CDR3: TGTGCCAGCAGCTTAAGGACGGGGGAAGATACGCAGTATTTT.

This clone was seen once. V and J are TRBV11-2 and TRBJ2-5; 8 bases are shared with TRBD1. CDR1 SGHAT and CDR2 FQNNGV come from the germline V gene. V was pared by 3 bases and J by 4 bases, with 1 base of the junction left unmatched. The CDR3 is 13 amino acids. The CDR3 sequence: CASSFDRGETQYF. The CDR3 coding sequence is TGTGCCAGCAGCTTCGACAGGGGAGAGACCCAGTACTTC.

CDR3 coding DNA: TGTGCCAGCAGTTACTCGAACGGAAACTACGAGCAGTACTTC. It translates to CASSYSNGNYEQYF. The chain joins TRBV6-6 to TRBJ2-7; unclear D gene. Germline V gene sequence: CDR1 MNHNY, CDR2 SVGAGI (reference sequence). The CDR3 has 14 residues. The V gene lost 0 bases and the J gene lost 3 bases, with 9 bases spanning the gap.